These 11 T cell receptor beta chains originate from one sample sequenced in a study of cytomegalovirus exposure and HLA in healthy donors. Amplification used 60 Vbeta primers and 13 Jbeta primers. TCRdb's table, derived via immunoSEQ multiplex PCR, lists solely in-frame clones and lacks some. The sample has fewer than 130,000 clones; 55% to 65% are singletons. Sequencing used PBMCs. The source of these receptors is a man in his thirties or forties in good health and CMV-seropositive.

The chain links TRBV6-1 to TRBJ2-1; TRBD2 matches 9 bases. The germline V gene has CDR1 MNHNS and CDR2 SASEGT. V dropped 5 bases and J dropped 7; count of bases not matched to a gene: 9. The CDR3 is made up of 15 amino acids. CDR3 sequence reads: CASSLGGGAGNEQFF. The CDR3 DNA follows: TGTGCCAGCAGTCTCGGCGGGGGGGCGGGTAATGAGCAGTTCTTC.

CDR3 bases: TGTGCCAGCAGGAGAGAGAGCCTCCCCGTTTCCACCTTC. Its translation: CASRRESLPVSTF. The chain has TRBV2 and TRBJ1-2; no firm D call. The germline CDR1 and CDR2 sequences are SNHLY and FYNNEI. CDR3 length equals 13 residues. The V end was cut by 6 bases, the J end by 13 bases, with 21 bases between.

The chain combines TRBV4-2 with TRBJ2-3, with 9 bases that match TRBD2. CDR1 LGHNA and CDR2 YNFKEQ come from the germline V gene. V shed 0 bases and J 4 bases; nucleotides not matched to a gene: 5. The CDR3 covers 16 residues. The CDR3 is CASSQEYRGGADTQYF. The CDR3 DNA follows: TGTGCCAGCAGCCAAGAGTACCGCGGGGGGGCAGATACGCAGTATTTT.

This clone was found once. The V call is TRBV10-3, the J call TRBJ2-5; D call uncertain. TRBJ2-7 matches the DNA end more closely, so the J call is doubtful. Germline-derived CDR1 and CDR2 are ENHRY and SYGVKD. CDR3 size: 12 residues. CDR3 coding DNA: TGTGCCATCAGCACGGGTTCCTACGAGCAGTACTTC. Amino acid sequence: CAISTGSYEQYF.

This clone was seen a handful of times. CDR3 region: CASSRGQGDSGNTIYF. CDR3 bases: TGTGCCAGCAGCAGAGGACAGGGCGATTCTGGAAACACCATATATTTT. The gene calls are TRBV5-4 and TRBJ1-3; TRBD1 matches 8 bases. The CDR3 sequence is 16 residues long. V trimming: 4 bases; J trimming: 1 base; junction bases outside the gene matches: 7. Germline CDR1 SGHNT, CDR2 YYREEE (reference sequence).

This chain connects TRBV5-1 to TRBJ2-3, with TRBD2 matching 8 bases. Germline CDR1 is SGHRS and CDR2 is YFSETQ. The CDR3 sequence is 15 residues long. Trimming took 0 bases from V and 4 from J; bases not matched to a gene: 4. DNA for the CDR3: TGCGCCAGCAGCTTGGCGCGGGGGGCCTCAGATACGCAGTATTTT. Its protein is CASSLARGASDTQYF.

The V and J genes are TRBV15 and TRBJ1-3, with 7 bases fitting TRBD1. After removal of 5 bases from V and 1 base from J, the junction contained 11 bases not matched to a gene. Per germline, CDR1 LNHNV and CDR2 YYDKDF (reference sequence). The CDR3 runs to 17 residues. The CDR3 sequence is CATSPSGGGRSGNTIYF. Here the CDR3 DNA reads TGTGCCACCAGCCCCTCGGGAGGGGGCCGATCTGGAAACACCATATATTTT.

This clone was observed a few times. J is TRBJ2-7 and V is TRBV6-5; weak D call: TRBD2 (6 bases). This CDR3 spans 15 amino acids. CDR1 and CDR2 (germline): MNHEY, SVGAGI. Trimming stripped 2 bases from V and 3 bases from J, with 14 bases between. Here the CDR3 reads CASSYGSGESYEQYF. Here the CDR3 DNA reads TGTGCCAGCAGTTACGGCTCGGGGGAGAGCTACGAGCAGTACTTC.

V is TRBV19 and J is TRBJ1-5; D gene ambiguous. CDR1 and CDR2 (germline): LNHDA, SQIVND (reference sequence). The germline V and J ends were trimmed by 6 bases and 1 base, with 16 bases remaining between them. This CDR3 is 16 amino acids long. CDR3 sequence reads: CASRTHYGGSNQPQHF. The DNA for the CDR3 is TGTGCCAGTAGGACTCACTATGGCGGAAGCAATCAGCCCCAGCATTTT.

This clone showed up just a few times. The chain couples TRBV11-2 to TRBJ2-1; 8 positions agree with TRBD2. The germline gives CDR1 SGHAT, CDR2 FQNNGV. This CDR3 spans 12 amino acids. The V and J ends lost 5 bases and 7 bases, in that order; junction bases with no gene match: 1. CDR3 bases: TGTGCCAGCAGCCGACTAGCGAATGAGCAGTTCTTC. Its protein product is CASSRLANEQFF.

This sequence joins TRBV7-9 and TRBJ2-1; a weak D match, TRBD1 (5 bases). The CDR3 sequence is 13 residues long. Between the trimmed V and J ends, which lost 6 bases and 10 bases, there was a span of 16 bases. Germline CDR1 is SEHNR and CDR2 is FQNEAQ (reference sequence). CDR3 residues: CASRHGAGREQFF. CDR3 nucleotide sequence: TGTGCCAGCAGACATGGGGCCGGAAGGGAGCAGTTCTTC.